This entry concerns a single T cell receptor beta chain. The participants were between roughly 18 and 90 years old and came from some 23 US areas. Clinical history reported by participants formed the basis on which cohorts were assigned. Cohort 3 recovery required two negative PCRs, clearance, or symptom resolution. This sample was included in a study of blood T cell repertoires in COVID-19. Looking at the study overall: There were acute and convalescent COVID-19 samples, and they came from the United States, Italy and Spain.

Libraries were prepared by immunoSEQ multiplex PCR; TCRdb keeps only in-frame clonotypes and omits some of them. The data show approximately 490,000 clones, 88% seen once. Trimming cost V 3 bases and J 8 bases, with 17 bases left between them. CDR1 MNHNS and CDR2 SASEGT come from the germline V gene. The CDR3 runs 16 residues. Sequences were obtained from PBMCs or T cells enriched from blood (not recorded which). This chain joins TRBV6-1 and TRBJ1-6; tentative D call: TRBD1 (6 bases). This receptor was taken from an older woman who had recovered from COVID-19. The CDR3 is CASSESSGTRDSPLHF. Written as DNA, the CDR3 is TGTGCCAGCAGTGAGAGTTCCGGGACAAGGGATTCACCCCTCCACTTT.